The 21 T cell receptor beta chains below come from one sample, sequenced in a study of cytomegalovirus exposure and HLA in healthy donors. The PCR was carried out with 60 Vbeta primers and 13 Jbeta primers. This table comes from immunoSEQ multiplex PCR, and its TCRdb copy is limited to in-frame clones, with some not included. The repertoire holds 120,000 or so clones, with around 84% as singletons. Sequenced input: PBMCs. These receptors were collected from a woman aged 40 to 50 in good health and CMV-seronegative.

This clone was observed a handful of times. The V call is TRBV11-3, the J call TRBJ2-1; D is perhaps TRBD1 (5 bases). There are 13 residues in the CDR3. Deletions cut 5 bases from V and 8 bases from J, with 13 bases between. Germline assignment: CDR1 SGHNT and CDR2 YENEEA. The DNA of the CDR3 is TGTGCCAGCAGCAAGTCCCCCAGGGATGAGCAGTTCTTC. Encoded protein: CASSKSPRDEQFF.

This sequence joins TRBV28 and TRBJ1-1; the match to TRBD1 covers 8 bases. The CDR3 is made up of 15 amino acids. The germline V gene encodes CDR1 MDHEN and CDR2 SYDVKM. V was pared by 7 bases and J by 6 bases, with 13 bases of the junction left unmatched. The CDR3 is CASNSPTGAGSEAFF. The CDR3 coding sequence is TGTGCCAGCAATTCACCGACAGGGGCGGGTTCTGAAGCTTTCTTT.

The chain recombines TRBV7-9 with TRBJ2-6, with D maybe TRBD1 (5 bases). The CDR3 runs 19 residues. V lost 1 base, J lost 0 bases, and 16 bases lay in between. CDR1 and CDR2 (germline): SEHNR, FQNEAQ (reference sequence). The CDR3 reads CASSLVGAAPSSGANVLTF. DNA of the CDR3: TGTGCCAGCAGCTTAGTTGGGGCAGCGCCTAGCTCTGGGGCCAACGTCCTGACTTTC.

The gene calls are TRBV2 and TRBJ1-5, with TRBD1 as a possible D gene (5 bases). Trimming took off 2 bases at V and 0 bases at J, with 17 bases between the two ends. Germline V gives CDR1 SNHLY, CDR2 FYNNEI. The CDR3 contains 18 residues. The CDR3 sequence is CASSEQGSQLYSNQPQHF. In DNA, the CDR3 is TGTGCCAGCAGTGAACAGGGCTCCCAACTTTATAGCAATCAGCCCCAGCATTTT.

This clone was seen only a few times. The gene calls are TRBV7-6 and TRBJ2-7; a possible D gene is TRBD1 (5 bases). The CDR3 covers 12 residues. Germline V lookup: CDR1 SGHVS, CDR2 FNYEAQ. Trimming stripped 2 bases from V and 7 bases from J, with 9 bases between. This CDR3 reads CASSLSGLEQYF. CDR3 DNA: TGTGCCAGCAGCTTATCAGGGTTGGAGCAGTACTTC.

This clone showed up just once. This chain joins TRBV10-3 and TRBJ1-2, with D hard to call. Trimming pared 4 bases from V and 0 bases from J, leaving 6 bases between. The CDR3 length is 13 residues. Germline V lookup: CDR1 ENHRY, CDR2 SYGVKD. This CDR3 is CAISASSNYGYTF. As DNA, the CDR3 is TGTGCCATCAGTGCGAGTTCTAACTATGGCTACACCTTC.

The CDR3 DNA follows: TGTGCCAGCAGCCCCAAGGGTGTCCTAGCGACAAACTACGAGCAGTACTTC. Translating it yields CASSPKGVLATNYEQYF. This chain connects TRBV4-2 to TRBJ2-7, with a weak D call TRBD2 (6 bases). The V and J ends lost 4 bases and 3 bases respectively, with 22 bases between them. Per germline, CDR1 LGHNA and CDR2 YNFKEQ. The CDR3 has 17 residues.

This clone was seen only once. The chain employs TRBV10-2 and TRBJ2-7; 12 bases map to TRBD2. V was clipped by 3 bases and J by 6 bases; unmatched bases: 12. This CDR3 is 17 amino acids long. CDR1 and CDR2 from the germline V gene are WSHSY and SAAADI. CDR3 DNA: TGCGCCAGCAGTGATCCCCCGACTAGCGGGAGTGGTGTCGAGCAGTACTTC. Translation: CASSDPPTSGSGVEQYF.

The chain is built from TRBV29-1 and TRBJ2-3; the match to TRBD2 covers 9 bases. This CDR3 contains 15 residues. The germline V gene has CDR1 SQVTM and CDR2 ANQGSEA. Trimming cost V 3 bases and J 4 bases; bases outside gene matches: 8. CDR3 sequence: CSVDSLAGGSDTQYF. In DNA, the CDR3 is TGCAGCGTTGACTCCCTGGCGGGAGGGTCAGATACGCAGTATTTT.

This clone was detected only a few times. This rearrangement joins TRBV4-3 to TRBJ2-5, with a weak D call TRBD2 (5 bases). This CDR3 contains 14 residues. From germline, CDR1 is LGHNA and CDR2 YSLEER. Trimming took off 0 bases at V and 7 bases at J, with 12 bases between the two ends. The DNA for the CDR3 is TGCGCCAGCAGCCAAGATATCTGGAGCGGGACCCAGTACTTC. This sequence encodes CASSQDIWSGTQYF.

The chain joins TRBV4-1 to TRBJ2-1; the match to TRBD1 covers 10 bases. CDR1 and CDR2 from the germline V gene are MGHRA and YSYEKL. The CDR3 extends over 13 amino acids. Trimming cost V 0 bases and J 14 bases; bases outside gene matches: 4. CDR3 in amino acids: CASSQEGGTGEFF. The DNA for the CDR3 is TGCGCCAGCAGCCAAGAAGGCGGGACAGGGGAGTTCTTC.

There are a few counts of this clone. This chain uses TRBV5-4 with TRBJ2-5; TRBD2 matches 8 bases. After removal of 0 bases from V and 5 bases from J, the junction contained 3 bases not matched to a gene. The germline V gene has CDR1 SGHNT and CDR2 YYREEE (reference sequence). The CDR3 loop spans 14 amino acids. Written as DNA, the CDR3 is TGTGCCAGCAGCTTGGCGGGAGGGCCCGAGACCCAGTACTTC. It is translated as CASSLAGGPETQYF.

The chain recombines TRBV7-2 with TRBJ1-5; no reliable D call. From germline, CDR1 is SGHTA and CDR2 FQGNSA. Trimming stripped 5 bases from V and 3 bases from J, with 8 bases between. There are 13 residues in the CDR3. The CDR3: CASSLGANQPQHF. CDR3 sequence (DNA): TGTGCCAGCAGCCTCGGAGCCAATCAGCCCCAGCATTTT.

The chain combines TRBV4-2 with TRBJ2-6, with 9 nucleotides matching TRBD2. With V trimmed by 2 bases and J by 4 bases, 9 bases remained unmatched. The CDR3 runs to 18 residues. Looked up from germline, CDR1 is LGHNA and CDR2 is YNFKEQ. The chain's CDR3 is CASSQHDSGSTGANVLTF. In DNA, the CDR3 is TGTGCCAGCAGCCAACACGATAGCGGGAGCACAGGGGCCAACGTCCTGACTTTC.

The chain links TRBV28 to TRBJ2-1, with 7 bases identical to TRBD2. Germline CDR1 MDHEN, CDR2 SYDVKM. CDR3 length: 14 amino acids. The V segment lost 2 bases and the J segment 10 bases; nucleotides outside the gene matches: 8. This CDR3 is CASSLRGGGREQFF. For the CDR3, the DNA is TGTGCCAGCAGTTTAAGGGGCGGGGGAAGGGAGCAGTTCTTC. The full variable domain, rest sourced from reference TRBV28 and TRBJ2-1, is DVKVTQSSRYLVKRTGEKVFLECVQDMDHENMFWYRQDPGLGLRLIYFSYDVKMKEKGDIPEGYSVSREKKERFSLILESASTNQTSMYLCASSLRGGGREQFFGPGTRLTVL.

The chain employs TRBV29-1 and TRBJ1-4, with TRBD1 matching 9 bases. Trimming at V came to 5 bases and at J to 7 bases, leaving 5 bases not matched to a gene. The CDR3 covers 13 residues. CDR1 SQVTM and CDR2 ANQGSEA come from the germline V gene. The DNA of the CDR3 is TGCAGCGTTCGAGACAGGGGGGGTGAAAAACTGTTTTTT. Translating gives CSVRDRGGEKLFF.

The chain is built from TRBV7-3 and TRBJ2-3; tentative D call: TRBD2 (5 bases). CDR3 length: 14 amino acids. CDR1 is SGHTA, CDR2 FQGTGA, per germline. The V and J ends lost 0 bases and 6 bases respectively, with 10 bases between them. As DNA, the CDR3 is TGTGCCAGCAGCTTAACGGGCAGAGGGGATACGCAGTATTTT. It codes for CASSLTGRGDTQYF.

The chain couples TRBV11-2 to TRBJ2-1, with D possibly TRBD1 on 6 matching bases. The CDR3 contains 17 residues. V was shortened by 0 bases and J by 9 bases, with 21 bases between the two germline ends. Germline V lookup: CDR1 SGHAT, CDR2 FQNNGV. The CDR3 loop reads CASSLDRDTFYRFEQFF. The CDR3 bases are TGTGCCAGCAGCTTAGACCGGGACACCTTTTATCGTTTTGAGCAGTTCTTC.

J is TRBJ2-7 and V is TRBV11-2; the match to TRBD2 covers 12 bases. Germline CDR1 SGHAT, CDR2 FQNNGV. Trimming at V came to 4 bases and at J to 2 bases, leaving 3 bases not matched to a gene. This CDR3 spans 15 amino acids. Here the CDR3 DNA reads TGTGCCAGCAGCTCCCGGACTAGCGGGACCTACGAGCAGTACTTC. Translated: CASSSRTSGTYEQYF.

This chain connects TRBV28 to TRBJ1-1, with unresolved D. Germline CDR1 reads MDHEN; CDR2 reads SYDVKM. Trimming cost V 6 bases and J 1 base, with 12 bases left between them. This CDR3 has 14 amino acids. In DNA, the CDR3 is TGTGCCAGCAGATTGGACGGGGAGAACACTGAAGCTTTCTTT. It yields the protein CASRLDGENTEAFF.

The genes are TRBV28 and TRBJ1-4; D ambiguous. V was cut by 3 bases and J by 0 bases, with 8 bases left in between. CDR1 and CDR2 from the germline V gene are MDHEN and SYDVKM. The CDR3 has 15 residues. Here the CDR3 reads CASSFALATNEKLFF. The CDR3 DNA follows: TGTGCCAGCAGTTTCGCTTTAGCAACTAATGAAAAACTGTTTTTT.